Described below is a single T cell receptor beta chain sequence and its context. Its antigen is not identified. Profiling relied on immunoSEQ multiplex PCR, and the TCRdb table lists in-frame clones only, not all of them. The sample lists around 120,000 clones, roughly 89% occurring once. This sample stems from a study of cytomegalovirus exposure and HLA in healthy donors. Study summary: The same platform was used for the 120 or so validation repertoires as for the approximately 610 first-cohort repertoires, as reported in a later analysis. General study results and limits: Cytomegalovirus-associated status was assigned to 150 to 200 TCR beta chains. The authors confirmed in vitro that a few CMV-associated chains were specific for CMV antigens.

Trimming shortened V by 8 bases and J by 9 bases, and 14 bases separated the two germline ends. There are 12 residues in the CDR3. Germline CDR1 reads MDHEN; CDR2 reads SYDVKM. Donors came from a validation cohort of 95 to 150 subjects, distinct from the first 666-subject cohort. Sequenced: PBMCs. This clonotype originated in a woman under 30 in good health and CMV-seronegative. The chain uses TRBV28 and TRBJ2-1, with D possibly being TRBD1 (5 bases). The CDR3 DNA reads TGTGCCAGCGGACCAGGGTGGGGTGAGCAGTTCTTC. Translating gives CASGPGWGEQFF.